This TCR beta chain was captured by sequencing in a study of blood T cell repertoires in COVID-19. Study at large: PBMCs, B-cell-depleted T cells, or T cells were the source of the cDNA or gDNA that made up the material.

The V end was cut by 6 bases, the J end by 2 bases, with 13 bases between. The germline V gene has CDR1 SNHLY and CDR2 FYNNEI. This CDR3 region has 14 residues. Original handling: Amplification of reference gene primers was used by the study to estimate nucleated cell counts. Repertoires were generated with immunoSEQ multiplex PCR, while TCRdb's copy carries only in-frame clones and drops some. V, J and clone size derive from that table, while D and trimming were established from the DNA sequence. The sample contains a few hundred thousand clones, around 84% of which appear only once. The rearrangement links TRBV2 to TRBJ2-5, with D tentatively TRBD2 (6 bases). The clonotype comes from a human donor in a cohort sampled during active COVID-19. The specimen sequenced was peripheral blood. CDR3 nucleotide sequence: TGTGCCAGCAGCACGGGACTTCTACAAGAGACCCAGTACTTC. This gives the protein CASSTGLLQETQYF.